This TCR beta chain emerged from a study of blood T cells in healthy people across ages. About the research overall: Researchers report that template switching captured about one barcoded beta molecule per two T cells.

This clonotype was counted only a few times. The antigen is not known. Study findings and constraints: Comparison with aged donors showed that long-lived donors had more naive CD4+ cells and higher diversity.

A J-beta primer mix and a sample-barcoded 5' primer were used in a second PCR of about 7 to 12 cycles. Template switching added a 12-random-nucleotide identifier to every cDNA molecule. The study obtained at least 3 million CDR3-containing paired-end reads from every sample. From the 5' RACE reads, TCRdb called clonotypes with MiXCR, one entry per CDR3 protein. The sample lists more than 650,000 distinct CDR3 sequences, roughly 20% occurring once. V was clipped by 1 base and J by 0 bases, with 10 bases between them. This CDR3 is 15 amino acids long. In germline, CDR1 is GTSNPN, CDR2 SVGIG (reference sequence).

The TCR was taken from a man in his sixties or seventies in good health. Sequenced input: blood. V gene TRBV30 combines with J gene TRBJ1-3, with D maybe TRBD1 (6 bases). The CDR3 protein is CAWSAGQNSGNTIYF. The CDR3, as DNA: TGTGCCTGGAGTGCAGGACAGAACTCTGGAAACACCATATATTTT.